One sample yielded the 10 T cell receptor beta chains listed below, sequenced in a study of blood T cell repertoires in COVID-19. Assay: immunoSEQ multiplex PCR; the TCRdb copy retains only in-frame clones and omits some. The data hold about 52,000 clones, with over 85% observed a single time. Material for sequencing was peripheral blood. These receptors all come from an elderly man with active or convalescent COVID-19.

The table lists this clone with a count of one. The gene calls are TRBV6-5 and TRBJ2-5; 7 nucleotides agree with TRBD1. This CDR3 comprises 14 residues. Germline V CDR1 and CDR2: MNHEY, SVGAGI. Trimming at V came to 6 bases and at J to 1 base, leaving 5 bases not matched to a gene. The CDR3 DNA reads TGTGCCAGCAGGCTCACAGGGGTCCAAGAGACCCAGTACTTC. Amino acids: CASRLTGVQETQYF.

The chain carries TRBV7-2 and TRBJ2-1; the match to TRBD2 covers 11 bases. CDR3 length equals 16 residues. Germline CDR1 reads SGHTA; CDR2 reads FQGNSA. Trimming cost V 4 bases and J 5 bases; bases outside gene matches: 7. This chain's CDR3 is CASSSRLAGTDNEQFF. DNA of the CDR3: TGTGCCAGCAGCTCCCGACTAGCGGGGACGGACAATGAGCAGTTCTTC.

This chain uses TRBV5-1 with TRBJ2-7; 8 bases line up with TRBD1. With V trimmed by 2 bases and J by 6 bases, 4 bases remained unmatched. Germline CDR1 SGHRS, CDR2 YFSETQ. The CDR3 length is 13 residues. CDR3 protein: CASSFGQGGEQYF. The CDR3 nucleotides read TGCGCCAGCAGCTTCGGACAGGGTGGCGAGCAGTACTTC.

The CDR3 DNA reads as TGTGCCAGCAGTTTCCATTTCTACAATGAGCAGTTCTTC. Encoded protein: CASSFHFYNEQFF. This chain connects TRBV6-6 to TRBJ2-1; D gene uncertain. Germline CDR1 and CDR2: MNHNY and SVGAGI (reference sequence). The CDR3 is 13 residues long. V gave up 4 bases and J gave up 3 bases, with 7 bases separating them.

The chain combines TRBV28 with TRBJ1-2, with TRBD1 matching over 9 bases. In germline, CDR1 is MDHEN, CDR2 SYDVKM. Unmatched junction bases numbered 7, after V lost 1 base and J lost 7 bases. The CDR3 runs to 15 residues. The CDR3 spells CASSLSSGTGSGYTF. In DNA form, the CDR3 reads TGTGCCAGCAGTTTATCATCAGGGACAGGGAGTGGCTACACCTTC.

V is TRBV7-9 and J is TRBJ1-5; D gene uncertain. V lost 2 bases to trimming and J lost 6 bases, with 8 bases between them. Germline V gene sequence: CDR1 SEHNR, CDR2 FQNEAQ (reference sequence). The CDR3 is 13 amino acids. CDR3 in DNA: TGTGCCAGCAGCTTATTTACGGGTCAGCCCCAGCATTTT. As protein: CASSLFTGQPQHF. The full variable domain, rest sourced from reference TRBV7-9 and TRBJ1-5, is DTGVSQNPRHKITKRGQNVTFRCDPISEHNRLYWYRQTLGQGPEFLTYFQNEAQLEKSRLLSDRFSAERPKGSFSTLEIQRTEQGDSAMYLCASSLFTGQPQHFGDGTRLSIL.

This clone has just one count. V gene TRBV4-2 combines with J gene TRBJ1-5; possible D gene TRBD1, 6 bases. V dropped 1 base and J dropped 3 bases, with 13 bases sitting between them. This CDR3 is built from 16 residues. The germline V gene has CDR1 LGHNA and CDR2 YNFKEQ. The DNA for the CDR3 is TGTGCCAGCAGCCAAGGCGGACAGTCCTACAATCAGCCCCAGCATTTT. Its protein product is CASSQGGQSYNQPQHF.

The V gene is TRBV12-3 or TRBV12-4, the J gene TRBJ2-5; possibly TRBD1 for D (6 bases). With 2 bases removed from V and 3 bases from J, the gap between germline ends came to 7 bases. There are 13 residues in the CDR3. The CDR3 sequence: CASSLYREETQYF. CDR3 DNA: TGTGCCAGCAGTTTATACAGGGAAGAGACCCAGTACTTC.

The gene calls are TRBV5-1 and TRBJ2-7; 10 nucleotides align to TRBD1. Per germline, CDR1 SGHRS and CDR2 YFSETQ. CDR3 size: 16 residues. V shed 2 bases, J shed 0 bases, and the junction held 5 bases outside the gene matches. The CDR3 protein is CASSLFGQGGSYEQYF. The CDR3 nucleotides read TGCGCCAGCAGCTTATTCGGACAGGGGGGCTCCTACGAGCAGTACTTC. The complete variable domain, with remaining parts taken from reference TRBV5-1 and TRBJ2-7, reads KAGVTQTPRYLIKTRGQQVTLSCSPISGHRSVSWYQQTPGQGLQFLFEYFSETQRNKGNFPGRFSGRQFSNSRSEMNVSTLELGDSALYLCASSLFGQGGSYEQYFGPGTRLTVT.

The V and J genes are TRBV19 and TRBJ2-5; a possible D gene is TRBD2 (6 bases). Germline V CDR1 and CDR2: LNHDA, SQIVND (reference sequence). There are 13 residues in the CDR3. Deletions cut 4 bases from V and 3 bases from J, with 9 bases between. The CDR3: CASSTGGEETQYF. In DNA form, the CDR3 reads TGTGCCAGTAGTACAGGAGGGGAAGAGACCCAGTACTTC.